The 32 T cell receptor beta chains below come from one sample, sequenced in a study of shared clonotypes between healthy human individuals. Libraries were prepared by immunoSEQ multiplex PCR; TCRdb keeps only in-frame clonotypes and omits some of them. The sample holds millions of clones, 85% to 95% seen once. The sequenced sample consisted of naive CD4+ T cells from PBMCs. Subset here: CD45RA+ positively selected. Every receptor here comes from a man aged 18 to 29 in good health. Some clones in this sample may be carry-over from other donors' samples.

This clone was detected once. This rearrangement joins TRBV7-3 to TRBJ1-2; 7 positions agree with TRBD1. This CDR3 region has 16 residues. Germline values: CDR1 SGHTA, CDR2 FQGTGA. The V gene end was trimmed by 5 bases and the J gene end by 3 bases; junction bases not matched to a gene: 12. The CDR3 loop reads CASSPRPPTGDYGYTF. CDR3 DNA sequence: TGTGCCAGCAGCCCCCGGCCACCCACAGGGGACTATGGCTACACCTTC.

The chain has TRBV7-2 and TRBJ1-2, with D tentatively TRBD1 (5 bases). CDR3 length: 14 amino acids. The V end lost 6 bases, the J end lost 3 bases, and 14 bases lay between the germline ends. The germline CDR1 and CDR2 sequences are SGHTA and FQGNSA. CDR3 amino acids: CASRRDPFDYGYTF. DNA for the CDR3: TGTGCCAGCAGACGGGACCCGTTCGACTATGGCTACACCTTC.

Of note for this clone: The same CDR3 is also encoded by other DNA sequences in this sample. The CDR3 spells CASSSRMNTEAFF. The CDR3 DNA sequence: TGTGCCAGCAGTTCCCGAATGAACACTGAAGCTTTCTTT. The chain couples TRBV28 to TRBJ1-1; D is ambiguous. V gave up 4 bases and J gave up 0 bases, with 6 bases separating them. CDR3 size: 13 residues. Germline V gene lookup returns CDR1 MDHEN and CDR2 SYDVKM.

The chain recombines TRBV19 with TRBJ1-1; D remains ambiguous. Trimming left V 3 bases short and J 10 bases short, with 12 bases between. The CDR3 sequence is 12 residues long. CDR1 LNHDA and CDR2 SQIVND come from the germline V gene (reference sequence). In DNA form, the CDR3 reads TGTGCCAGTAGTATTCGGGAGGGCTCAGCTTTCTTT. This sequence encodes CASSIREGSAFF.

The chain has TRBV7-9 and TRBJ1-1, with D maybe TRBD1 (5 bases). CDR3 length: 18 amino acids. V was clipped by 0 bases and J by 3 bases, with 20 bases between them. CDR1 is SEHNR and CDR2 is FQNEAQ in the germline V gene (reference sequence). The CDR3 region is CASSLAVGADGGDTEAFF. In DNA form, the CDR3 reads TGTGCCAGCAGCTTAGCGGTAGGGGCCGACGGCGGTGACACTGAAGCTTTCTTT. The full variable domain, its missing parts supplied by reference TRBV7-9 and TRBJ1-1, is DTGVSQNPRHKITKRGQNVTFRCDPISEHNRLYWYRQTLGQGPEFLTYFQNEAQLEKSRLLSDRFSAERPKGSFSTLEIQRTEQGDSAMYLCASSLAVGADGGDTEAFFGQGTRLTVV.

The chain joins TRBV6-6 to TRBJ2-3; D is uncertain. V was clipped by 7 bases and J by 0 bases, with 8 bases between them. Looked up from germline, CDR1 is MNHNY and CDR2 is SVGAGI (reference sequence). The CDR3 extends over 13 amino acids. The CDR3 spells CASNKGSTDTQYF. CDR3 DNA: TGTGCCAGCAACAAAGGTAGCACAGATACGCAGTATTTT.

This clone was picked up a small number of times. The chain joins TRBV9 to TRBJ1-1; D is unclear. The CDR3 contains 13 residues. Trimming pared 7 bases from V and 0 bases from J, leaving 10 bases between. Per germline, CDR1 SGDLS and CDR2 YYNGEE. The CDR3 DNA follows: TGTGCCAGCCAGCCAGAGGTGAACACTGAAGCTTTCTTT. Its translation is CASQPEVNTEAFF. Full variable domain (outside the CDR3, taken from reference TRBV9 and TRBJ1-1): DSGVTQTPKHLITATGQRVTLRCSPRSGDLSVYWYQQSLDQGLQFLIQYYNGEERAKGNILERFSAQQFPDLHSELNLSSLELGDSALYFCASQPEVNTEAFFGQGTRLTVV.

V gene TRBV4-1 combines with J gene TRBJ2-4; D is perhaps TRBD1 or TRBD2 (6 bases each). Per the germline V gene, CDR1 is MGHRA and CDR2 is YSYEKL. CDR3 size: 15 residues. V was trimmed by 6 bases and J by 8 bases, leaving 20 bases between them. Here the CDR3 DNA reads TGCGCCAGCAGATGGGGGGCAATGGGCGGGGACATTCAGTACTTC. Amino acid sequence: CASRWGAMGGDIQYF.

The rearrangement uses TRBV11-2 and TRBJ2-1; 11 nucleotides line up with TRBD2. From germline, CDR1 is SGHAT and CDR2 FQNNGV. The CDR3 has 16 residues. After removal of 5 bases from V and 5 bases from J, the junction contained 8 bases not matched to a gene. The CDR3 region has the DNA TGTGCCAGCAGCCCATTAGCGGGAGGGAGGGACAATGAGCAGTTCTTC. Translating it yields CASSPLAGGRDNEQFF.

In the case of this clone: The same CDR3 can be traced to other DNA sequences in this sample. CDR3 sequence: CASSQDRGSSYNEQFF. CDR3 bases: TGTGCCAGCAGCCAAGACAGGGGTAGCTCCTACAATGAGCAGTTCTTC. The rearrangement joins TRBV14 to TRBJ2-1; D is possibly TRBD1 (6 bases). The CDR3 has 16 amino acids. V was pared by 0 bases and J by 0 bases, with 9 bases between. Germline CDR1 is SGHDN and CDR2 is FVKESK.

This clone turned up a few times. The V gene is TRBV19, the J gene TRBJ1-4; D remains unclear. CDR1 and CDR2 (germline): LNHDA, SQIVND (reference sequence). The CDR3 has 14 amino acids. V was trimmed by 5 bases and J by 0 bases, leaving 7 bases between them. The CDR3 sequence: CASSSVTTNEKLFF. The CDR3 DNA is TGTGCCAGTAGTTCCGTAACAACTAATGAAAAACTGTTTTTT.

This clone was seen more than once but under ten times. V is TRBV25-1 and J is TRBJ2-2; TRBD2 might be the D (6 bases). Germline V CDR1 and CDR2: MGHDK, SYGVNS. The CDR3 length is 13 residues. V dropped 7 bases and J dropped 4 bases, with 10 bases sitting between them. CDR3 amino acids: CASTEGGTGELFF. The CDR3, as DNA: TGTGCCAGCACGGAGGGAGGCACCGGGGAGCTGTTTTTT.

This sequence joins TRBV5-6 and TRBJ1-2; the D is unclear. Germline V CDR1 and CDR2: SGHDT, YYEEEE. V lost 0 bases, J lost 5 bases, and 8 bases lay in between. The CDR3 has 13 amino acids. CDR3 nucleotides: TGTGCCAGCAGCTTGGGGAGGACTTATGGCTACACCTTC. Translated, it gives CASSLGRTYGYTF.

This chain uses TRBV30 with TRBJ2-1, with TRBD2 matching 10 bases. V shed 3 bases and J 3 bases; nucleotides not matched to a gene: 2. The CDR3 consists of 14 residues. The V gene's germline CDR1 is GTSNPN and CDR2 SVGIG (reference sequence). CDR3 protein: CAWRSSGSYNEQFF. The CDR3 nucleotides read TGTGCCTGGAGATCTAGCGGGAGCTACAATGAGCAGTTCTTC. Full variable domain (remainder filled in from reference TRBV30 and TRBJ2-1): SQTIHQWPATLVQPVGSPLSLECTVEGTSNPNLYWYRQAAGRGLQLLFYSVGIGQISSEVPQNLSASRPQDRQFILSSKKLLLSDSGFYLCAWRSSGSYNEQFFGPGTRLTVL.

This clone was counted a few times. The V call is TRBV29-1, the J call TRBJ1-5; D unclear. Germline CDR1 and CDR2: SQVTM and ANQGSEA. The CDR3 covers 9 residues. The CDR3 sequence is CSPGQPQHF. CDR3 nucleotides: TGCAGTCCGGGCCAGCCCCAGCATTTT.

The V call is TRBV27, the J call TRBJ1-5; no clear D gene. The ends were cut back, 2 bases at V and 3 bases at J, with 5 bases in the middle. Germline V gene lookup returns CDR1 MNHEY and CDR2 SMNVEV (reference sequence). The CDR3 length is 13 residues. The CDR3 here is CASSLVTNQPQHF. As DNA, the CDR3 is TGTGCCAGCAGTTTAGTTACCAATCAGCCCCAGCATTTT.

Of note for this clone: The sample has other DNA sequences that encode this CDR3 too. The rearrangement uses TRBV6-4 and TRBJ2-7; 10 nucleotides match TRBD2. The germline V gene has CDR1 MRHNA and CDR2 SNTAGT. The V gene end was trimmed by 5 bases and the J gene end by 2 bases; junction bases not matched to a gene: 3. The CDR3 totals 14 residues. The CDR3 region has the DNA TGTGCCAGCAGTCGGCTAGCGGGAGCCTACGAGCAGTACTTC. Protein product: CASSRLAGAYEQYF.

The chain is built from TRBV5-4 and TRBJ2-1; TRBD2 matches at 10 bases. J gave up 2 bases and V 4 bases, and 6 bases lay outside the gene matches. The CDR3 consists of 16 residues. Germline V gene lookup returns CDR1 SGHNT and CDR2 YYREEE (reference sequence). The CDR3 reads CASSPGLAAPYNEQFF. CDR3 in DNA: TGTGCCAGCAGCCCCGGACTAGCGGCCCCCTACAATGAGCAGTTCTTC.

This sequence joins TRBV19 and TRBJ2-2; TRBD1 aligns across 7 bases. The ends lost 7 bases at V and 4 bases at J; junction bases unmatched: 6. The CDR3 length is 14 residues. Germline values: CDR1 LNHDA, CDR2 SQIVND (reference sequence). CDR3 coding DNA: TGTGCCAGTAAACCGGGACAGCGCACCGGGGAGCTGTTTTTT. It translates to CASKPGQRTGELFF.

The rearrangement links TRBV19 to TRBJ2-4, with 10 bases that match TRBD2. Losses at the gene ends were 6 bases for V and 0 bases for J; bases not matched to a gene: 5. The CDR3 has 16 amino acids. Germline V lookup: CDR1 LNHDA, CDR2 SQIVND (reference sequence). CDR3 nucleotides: TGTGCCAGTAGCAAACTAGCGGGGCTAGCCAAAAACATTCAGTACTTC. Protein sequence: CASSKLAGLAKNIQYF. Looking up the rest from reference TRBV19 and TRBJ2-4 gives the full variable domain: DGGITQSPKYLFRKEGQNVTLSCEQNLNHDAMYWYRQDPGQGLRLIYYSQIVNDFQKGDIAEGYSVSREKKESFPLTVTSAQKNPTAFYLCASSKLAGLAKNIQYFGAGTRLSVL.

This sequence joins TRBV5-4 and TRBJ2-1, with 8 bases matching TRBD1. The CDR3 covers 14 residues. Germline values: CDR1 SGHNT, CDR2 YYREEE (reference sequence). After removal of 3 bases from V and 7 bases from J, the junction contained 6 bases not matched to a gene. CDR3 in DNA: TGTGCCAGCAGCTCAGGGGGCGCATCAAATGAGCAGTTCTTC. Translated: CASSSGGASNEQFF. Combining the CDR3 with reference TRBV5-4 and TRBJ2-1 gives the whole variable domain ETGVTQSPTHLIKTRGQQVTLRCSSQSGHNTVSWYQQALGQGPQFIFQYYREEENGRGNFPPRFSGLQFPNYSSELNVNALELDDSALYLCASSSGGASNEQFFGPGTRLTVL.

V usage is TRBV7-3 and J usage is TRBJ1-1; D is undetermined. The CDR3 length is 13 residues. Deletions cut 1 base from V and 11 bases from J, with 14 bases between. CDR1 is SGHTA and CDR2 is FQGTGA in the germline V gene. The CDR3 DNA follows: TGTGCCAGCAGCTTAAGGGCCACCCCCGGTGCTTTCTTT. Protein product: CASSLRATPGAFF.

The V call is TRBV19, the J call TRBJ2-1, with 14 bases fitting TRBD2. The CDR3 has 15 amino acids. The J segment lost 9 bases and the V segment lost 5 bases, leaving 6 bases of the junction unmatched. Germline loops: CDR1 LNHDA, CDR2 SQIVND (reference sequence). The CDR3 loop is CASSQTSGRAVEQFF. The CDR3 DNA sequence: TGTGCCAGTAGTCAGACTAGCGGGAGGGCCGTTGAGCAGTTCTTC.

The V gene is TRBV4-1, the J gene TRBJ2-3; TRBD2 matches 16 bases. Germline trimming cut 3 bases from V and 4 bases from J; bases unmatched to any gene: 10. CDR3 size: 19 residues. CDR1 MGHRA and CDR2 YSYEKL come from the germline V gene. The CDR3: CASSHNPGTSGRDADTQYF. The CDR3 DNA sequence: TGCGCCAGCAGCCACAACCCCGGGACTAGCGGGAGGGACGCAGATACGCAGTATTTT.

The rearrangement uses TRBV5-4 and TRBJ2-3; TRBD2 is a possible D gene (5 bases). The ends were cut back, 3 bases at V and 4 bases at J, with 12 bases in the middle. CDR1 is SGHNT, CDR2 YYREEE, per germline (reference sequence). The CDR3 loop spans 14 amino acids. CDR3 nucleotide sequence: TGTGCCAGCAGCTCAACTGGACTCGCAGATACGCAGTATTTT. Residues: CASSSTGLADTQYF.

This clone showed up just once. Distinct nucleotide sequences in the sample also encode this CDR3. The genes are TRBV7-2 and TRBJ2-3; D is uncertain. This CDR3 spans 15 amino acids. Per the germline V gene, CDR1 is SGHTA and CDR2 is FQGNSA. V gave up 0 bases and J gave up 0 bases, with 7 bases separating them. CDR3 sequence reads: CASSLAGSSTDTQYF. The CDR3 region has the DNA TGTGCCAGCAGCTTAGCGGGTTCTAGCACAGATACGCAGTATTTT.

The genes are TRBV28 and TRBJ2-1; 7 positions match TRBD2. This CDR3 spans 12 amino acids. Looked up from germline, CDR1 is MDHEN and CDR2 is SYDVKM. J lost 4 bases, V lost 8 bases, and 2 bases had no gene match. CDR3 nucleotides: TGTGCCAGCGCGGGGGAATACAATGAGCAGTTCTTC. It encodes CASAGEYNEQFF. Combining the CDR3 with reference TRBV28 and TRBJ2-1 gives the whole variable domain DVKVTQSSRYLVKRTGEKVFLECVQDMDHENMFWYRQDPGLGLRLIYFSYDVKMKEKGDIPEGYSVSREKKERFSLILESASTNQTSMYLCASAGEYNEQFFGPGTRLTVL.

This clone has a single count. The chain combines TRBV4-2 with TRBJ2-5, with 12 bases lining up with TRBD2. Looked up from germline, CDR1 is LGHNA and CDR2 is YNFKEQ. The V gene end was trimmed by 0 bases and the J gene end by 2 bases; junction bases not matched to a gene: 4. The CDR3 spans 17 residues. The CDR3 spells CASSQDYGTSGQETQYF. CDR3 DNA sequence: TGTGCCAGCAGCCAAGATTATGGGACTAGCGGGCAAGAGACCCAGTACTTC.

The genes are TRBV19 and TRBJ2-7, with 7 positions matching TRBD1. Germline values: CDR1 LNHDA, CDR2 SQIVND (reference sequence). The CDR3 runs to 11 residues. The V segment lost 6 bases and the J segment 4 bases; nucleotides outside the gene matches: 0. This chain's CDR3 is CASRQGYEQYF. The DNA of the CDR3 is TGTGCCAGTAGACAGGGGTACGAGCAGTACTTC.

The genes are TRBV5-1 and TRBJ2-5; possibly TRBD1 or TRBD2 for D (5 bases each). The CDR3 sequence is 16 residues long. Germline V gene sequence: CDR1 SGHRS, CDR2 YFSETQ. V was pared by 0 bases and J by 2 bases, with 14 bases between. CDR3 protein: CASSLGQGGGQETQYF. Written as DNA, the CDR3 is TGCGCCAGCAGCTTGGGTCAGGGTGGGGGTCAAGAGACCCAGTACTTC.

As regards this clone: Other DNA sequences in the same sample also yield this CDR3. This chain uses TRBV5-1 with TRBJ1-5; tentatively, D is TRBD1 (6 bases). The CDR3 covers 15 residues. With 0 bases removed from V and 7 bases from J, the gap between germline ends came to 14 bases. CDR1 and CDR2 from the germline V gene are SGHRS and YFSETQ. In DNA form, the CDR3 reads TGCGCCAGCAGCTTGGAGGGGGGGCCTGGGCAGCCCCAGCATTTT. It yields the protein CASSLEGGPGQPQHF.

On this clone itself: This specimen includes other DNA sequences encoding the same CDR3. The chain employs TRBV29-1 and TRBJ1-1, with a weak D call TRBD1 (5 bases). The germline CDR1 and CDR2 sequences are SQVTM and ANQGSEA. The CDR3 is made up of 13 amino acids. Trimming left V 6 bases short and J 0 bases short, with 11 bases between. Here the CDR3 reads CSVETAMNTEAFF. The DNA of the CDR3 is TGCAGCGTAGAGACAGCCATGAACACTGAAGCTTTCTTT.